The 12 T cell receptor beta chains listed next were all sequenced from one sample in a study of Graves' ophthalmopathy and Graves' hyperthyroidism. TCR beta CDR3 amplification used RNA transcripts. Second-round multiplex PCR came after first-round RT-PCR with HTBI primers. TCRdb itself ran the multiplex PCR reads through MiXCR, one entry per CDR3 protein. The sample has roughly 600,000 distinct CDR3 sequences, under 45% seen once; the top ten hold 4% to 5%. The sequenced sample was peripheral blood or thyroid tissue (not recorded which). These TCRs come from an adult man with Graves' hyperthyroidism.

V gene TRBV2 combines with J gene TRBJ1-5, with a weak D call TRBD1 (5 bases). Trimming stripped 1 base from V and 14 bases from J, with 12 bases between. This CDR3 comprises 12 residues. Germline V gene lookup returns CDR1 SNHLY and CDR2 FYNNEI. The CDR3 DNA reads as TGTGCCAGCAGTGAAGGGGGCGGAACCAAGCATTTT. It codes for CASSEGGGTKHF. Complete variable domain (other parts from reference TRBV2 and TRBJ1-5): EPEVTQTPSHQVTQMGQEVILRCVPISNHLYFYWYRQILGQKVEFLVSFYNNEISEKSEIFDDQFSVERPDGSNFTLKIRSTKLEDSAMYFCASSEGGGTKHFGDGTRLSIL.

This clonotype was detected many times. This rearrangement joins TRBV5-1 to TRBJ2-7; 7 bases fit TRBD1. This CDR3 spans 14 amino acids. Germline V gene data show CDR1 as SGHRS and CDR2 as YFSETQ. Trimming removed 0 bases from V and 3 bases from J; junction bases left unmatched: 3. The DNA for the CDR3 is TGCGCCAGCAGCTTGGGGGACAGTTACTACGAGCAGTACTTC. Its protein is CASSLGDSYYEQYF.

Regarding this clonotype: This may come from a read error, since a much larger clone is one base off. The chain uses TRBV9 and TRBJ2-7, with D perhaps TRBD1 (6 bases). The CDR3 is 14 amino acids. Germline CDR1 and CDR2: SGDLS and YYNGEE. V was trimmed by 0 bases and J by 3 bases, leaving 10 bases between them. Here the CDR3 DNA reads TGTGCCAGCAGCGTAGAGGACAGAGACTACGAGCAGTACTTC. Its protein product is CASSVEDRDYEQYF.

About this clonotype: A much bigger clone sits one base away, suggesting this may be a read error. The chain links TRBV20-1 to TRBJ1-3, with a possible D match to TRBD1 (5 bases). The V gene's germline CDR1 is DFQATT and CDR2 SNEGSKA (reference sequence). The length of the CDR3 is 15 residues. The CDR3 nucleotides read TGCGGTGCTAGACCCCGGGGGGTAGCTGGAAACACCATATATTTT. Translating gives CGARPRGVAGNTIYF.

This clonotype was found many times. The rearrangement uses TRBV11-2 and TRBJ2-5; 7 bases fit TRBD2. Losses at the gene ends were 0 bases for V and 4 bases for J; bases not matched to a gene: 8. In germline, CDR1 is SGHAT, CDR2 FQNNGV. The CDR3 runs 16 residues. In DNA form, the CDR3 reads TGTGCCAGCAGCTTAGAAGGCGGGGGTGGAGGAGAGACCCAGTACTTC. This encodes CASSLEGGGGGETQYF.

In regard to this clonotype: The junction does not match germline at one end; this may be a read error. The CDR3 sequence: CASSFVADRGEPFF. Here the CDR3 DNA reads TGTGCCAGCAGTTTTGTTGCTGACAGGGGGGAGCCGTTTTTT. The chain joins TRBV28 to TRBJ2-2; 9 bases align to TRBD1. The CDR3 consists of 14 residues. From germline, CDR1 is MDHEN and CDR2 SYDVKM.

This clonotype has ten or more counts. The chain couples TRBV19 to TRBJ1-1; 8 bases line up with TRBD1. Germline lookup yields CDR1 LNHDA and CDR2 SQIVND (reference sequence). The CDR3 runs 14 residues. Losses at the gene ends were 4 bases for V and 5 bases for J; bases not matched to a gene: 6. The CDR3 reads CASSRTGRRTEAFF. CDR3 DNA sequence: TGTGCCAGTAGTAGGACAGGGCGAAGGACTGAAGCTTTCTTT.

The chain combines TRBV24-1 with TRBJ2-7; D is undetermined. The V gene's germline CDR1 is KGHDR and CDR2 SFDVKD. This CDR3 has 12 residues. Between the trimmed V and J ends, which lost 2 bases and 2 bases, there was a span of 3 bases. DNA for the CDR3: TGTGCCACCAGTGATTATCCCTACGAGCAGTACTTC. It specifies CATSDYPYEQYF.

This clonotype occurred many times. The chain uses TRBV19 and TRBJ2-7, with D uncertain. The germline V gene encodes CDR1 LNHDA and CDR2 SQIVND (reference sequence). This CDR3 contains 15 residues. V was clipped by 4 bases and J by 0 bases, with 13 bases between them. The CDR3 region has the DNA TGTGCCAGTAGTAGGGCTACCTTATCCTCCTACGAGCAGTACTTC. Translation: CASSRATLSSYEQYF.

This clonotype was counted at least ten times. The CDR3 reads CASSPIGQGLYGYTF. The CDR3 DNA reads as TGTGCCAGCAGCCCAATTGGACAGGGGCTCTATGGCTACACCTTC. The V gene is TRBV13, the J gene TRBJ1-2; 9 bases are a match to TRBD1. CDR3 length equals 15 residues. Germline assignment: CDR1 PRHDT and CDR2 FYEKMQ (reference sequence). J gave up 4 bases and V 5 bases, and 8 bases lay outside the gene matches.

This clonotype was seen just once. CDR3 coding DNA: TGTGCCATCAAGGGACAGGTGAACACTGAAGCTTTCTTT. It codes for CAIKGQVNTEAFF. The chain is built from TRBV6-5 and TRBJ1-1; 8 positions match TRBD1. This CDR3 contains 13 residues. Per germline, CDR1 MNHEY and CDR2 SVGAGI. Losses at the gene ends were 10 bases for V and 0 bases for J; bases not matched to a gene: 4.

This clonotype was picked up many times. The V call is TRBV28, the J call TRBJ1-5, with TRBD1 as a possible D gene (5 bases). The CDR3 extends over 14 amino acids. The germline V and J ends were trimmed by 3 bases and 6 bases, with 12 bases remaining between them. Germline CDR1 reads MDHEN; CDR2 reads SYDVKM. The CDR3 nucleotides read TGTGCCAGCAGTTTCCAGGGTATGGGTCAGCCCCAGCATTTT. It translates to CASSFQGMGQPQHF.